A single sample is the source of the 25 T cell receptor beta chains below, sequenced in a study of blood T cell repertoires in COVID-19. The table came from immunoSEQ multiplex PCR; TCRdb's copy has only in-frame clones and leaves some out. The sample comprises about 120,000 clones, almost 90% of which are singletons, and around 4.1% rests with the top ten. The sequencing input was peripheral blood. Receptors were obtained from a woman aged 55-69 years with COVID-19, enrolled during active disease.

CDR3 DNA: TGCGCCAGCAGTGAGCGGACTAGCGGGTCTCAAGAGACCCAGTACTTC. It yields the protein CASSERTSGSQETQYF. V gene TRBV10-1 combines with J gene TRBJ2-5; 11 bases agree with TRBD2. The CDR3 has 16 residues. The V and J ends lost 2 bases and 2 bases, in that order; junction bases with no gene match: 4. Germline V gene lookup returns CDR1 WNHNN and CDR2 SYGVQD (reference sequence).

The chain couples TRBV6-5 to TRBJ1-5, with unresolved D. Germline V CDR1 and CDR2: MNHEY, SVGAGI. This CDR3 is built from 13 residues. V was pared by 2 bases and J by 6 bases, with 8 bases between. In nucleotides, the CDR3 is TGTGCCAGCAGTTACGATCCGGGTCAGCCCCAGCATTTT. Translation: CASSYDPGQPQHF.

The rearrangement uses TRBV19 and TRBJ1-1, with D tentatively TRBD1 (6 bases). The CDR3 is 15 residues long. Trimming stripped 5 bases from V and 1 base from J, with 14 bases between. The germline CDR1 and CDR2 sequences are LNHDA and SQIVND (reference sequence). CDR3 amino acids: CASSPWWGQNTEAFF. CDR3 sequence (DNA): TGTGCCAGTAGTCCCTGGTGGGGGCAGAACACTGAAGCTTTCTTT.

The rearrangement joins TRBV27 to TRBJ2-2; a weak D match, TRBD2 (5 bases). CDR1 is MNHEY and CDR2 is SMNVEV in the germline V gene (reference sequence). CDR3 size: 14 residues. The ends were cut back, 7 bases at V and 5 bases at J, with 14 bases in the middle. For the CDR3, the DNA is TGTGCCAGCACCGGCAGGACTCAAACCGGGGAGCTGTTTTTT. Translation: CASTGRTQTGELFF.

The CDR3 coding sequence is TGTGCCAGCAGCCTCAGGGGCTACGAGCAGTACTTC. Its translation is CASSLRGYEQYF. The V call is TRBV11-3, the J call TRBJ2-7; TRBD1 is a possible D gene (6 bases). With 5 bases removed from V and 3 bases from J, the gap between germline ends came to 8 bases. CDR3 length: 12 residues. From germline, CDR1 is SGHNT and CDR2 YENEEA.

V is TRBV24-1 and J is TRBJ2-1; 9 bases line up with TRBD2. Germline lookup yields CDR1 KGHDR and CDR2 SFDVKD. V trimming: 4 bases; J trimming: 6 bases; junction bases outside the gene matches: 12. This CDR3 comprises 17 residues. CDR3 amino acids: CATSDHAGGPKGNEQFF. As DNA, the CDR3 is TGTGCCACCAGTGACCATGCGGGGGGGCCTAAGGGCAATGAGCAGTTCTTC.

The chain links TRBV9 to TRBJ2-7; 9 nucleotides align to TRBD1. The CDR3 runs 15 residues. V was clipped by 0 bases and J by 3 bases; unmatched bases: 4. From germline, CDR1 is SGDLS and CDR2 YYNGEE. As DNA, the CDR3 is TGTGCCAGCAGCGTAGCCCCGGGACAGGGCTACGAGCAGTACTTC. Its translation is CASSVAPGQGYEQYF.

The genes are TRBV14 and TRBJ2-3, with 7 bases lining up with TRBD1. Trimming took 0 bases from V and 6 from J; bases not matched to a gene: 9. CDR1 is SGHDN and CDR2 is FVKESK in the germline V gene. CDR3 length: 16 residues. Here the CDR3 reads CASSQDATGLRDTQYF. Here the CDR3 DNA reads TGTGCCAGCAGCCAAGATGCGACAGGGCTTAGGGATACGCAGTATTTT.

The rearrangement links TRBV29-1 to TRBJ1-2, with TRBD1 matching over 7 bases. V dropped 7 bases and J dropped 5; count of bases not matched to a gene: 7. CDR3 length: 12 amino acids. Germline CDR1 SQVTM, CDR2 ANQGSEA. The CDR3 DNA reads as TGCAGCGCCCTGACAGGGCCTTATGGCTACACCTTC. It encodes CSALTGPYGYTF.

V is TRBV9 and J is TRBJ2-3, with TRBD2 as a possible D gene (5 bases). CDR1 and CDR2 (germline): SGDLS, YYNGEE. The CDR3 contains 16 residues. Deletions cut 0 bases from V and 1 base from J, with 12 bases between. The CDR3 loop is CASSVDDIARTDTQYF. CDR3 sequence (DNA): TGTGCCAGCAGCGTAGACGATATAGCGCGCACAGATACGCAGTATTTT.

DNA of the CDR3: TGTGCCAGCAGTGAATTCCCCTCAGGGATAGGGGGTGAAGCTTTCTTT. It encodes CASSEFPSGIGGEAFF. The rearrangement uses TRBV25-1 and TRBJ1-1; D may be TRBD1 (6 bases). Trimming left V 1 base short and J 7 bases short, with 19 bases between. Germline CDR1 reads MGHDK; CDR2 reads SYGVNS. CDR3 size: 16 residues.

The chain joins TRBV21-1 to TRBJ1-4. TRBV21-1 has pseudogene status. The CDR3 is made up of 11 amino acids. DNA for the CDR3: TGTGCCAGCAGCACCGTGGAGGGGCTGTTTTTT. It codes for CASSTVEGLFF.

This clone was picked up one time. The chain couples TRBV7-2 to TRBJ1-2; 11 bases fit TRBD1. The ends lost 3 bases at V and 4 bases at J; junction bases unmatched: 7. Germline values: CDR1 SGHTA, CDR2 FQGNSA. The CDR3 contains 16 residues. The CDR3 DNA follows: TGTGCCAGCAGCTTCCACAGGACAGGGGGCGGCTATGGCTACACCTTC. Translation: CASSFHRTGGGYGYTF.

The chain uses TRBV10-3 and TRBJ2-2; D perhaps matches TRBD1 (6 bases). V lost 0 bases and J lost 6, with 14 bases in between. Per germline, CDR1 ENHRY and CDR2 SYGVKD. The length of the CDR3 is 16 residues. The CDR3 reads CAISESKGGLAGELFF. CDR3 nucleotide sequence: TGTGCCATCAGTGAGTCGAAAGGGGGTTTAGCCGGGGAGCTGTTTTTT.

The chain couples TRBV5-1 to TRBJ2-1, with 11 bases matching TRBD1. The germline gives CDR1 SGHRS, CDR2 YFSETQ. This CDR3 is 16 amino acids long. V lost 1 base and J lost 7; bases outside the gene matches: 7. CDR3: CASSLLAGQGGNEQFF. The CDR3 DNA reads TGCGCCAGCAGCTTGCTCGCGGGACAGGGGGGGAATGAGCAGTTCTTC. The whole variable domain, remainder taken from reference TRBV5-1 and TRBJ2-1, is KAGVTQTPRYLIKTRGQQVTLSCSPISGHRSVSWYQQTPGQGLQFLFEYFSETQRNKGNFPGRFSGRQFSNSRSEMNVSTLELGDSALYLCASSLLAGQGGNEQFFGPGTRLTVL.

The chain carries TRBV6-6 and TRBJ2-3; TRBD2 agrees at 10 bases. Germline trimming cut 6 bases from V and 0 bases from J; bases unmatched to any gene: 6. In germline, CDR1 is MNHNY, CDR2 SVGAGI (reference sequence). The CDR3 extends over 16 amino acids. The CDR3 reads CASRVSGGRSTDTQYF. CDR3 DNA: TGTGCCAGCAGGGTTAGCGGGGGGCGGAGCACAGATACGCAGTATTTT.

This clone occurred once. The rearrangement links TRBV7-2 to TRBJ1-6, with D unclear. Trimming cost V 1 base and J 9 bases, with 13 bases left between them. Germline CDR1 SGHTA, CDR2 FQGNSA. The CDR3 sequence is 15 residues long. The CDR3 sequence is CASSLVPRKGSPLHF. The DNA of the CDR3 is TGTGCCAGCAGCTTAGTCCCGAGGAAAGGTTCACCCCTCCACTTT.

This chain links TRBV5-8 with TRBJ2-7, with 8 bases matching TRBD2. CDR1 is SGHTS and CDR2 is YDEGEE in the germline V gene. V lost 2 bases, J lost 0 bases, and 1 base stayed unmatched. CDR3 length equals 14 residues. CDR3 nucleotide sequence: TGTGCCAGCAGCTTCGGGAGGGTCTCCTACGAGCAGTACTTC. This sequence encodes CASSFGRVSYEQYF.

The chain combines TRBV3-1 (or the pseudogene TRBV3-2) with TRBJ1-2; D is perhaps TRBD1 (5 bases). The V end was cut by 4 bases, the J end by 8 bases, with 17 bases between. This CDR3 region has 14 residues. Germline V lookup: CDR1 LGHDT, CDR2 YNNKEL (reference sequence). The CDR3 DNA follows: TGTGCCAGCAGCCCCCGCTTCGGGGCGGGAGGCTACACCTTC. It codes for CASSPRFGAGGYTF.

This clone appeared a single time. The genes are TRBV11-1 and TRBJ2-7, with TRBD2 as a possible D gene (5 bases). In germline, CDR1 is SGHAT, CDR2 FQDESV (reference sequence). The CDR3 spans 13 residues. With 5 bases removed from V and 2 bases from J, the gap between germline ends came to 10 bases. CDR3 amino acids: CASSEGSPYEQYF. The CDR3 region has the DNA TGTGCCAGCAGCGAAGGGAGCCCCTACGAGCAGTACTTC.

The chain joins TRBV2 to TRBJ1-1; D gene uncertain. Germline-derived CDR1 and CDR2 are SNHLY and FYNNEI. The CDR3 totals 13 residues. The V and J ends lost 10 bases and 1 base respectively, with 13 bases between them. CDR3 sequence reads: CATLTGANTEAFF. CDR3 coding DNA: TGTGCCACCTTAACGGGAGCGAACACTGAAGCTTTCTTT.

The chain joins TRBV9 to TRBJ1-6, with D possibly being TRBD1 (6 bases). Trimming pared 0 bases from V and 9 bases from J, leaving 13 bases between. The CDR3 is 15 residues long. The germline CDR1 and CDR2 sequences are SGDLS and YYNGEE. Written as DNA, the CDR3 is TGTGCCAGCAGCGTAGGGGGGGGCCCAACTTCACCCCTCCACTTT. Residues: CASSVGGGPTSPLHF. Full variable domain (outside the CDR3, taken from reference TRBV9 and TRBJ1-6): DSGVTQTPKHLITATGQRVTLRCSPRSGDLSVYWYQQSLDQGLQFLIQYYNGEERAKGNILERFSAQQFPDLHSELNLSSLELGDSALYFCASSVGGGPTSPLHFGNGTRLTVT.

CDR3 sequence: CASSFRGQPQHF. The CDR3 region has the DNA TGTGCCAGCAGTTTCAGGGGTCAGCCCCAGCATTTT. The rearrangement joins TRBV27 to TRBJ1-5, with a possible D match to TRBD1 (6 bases). The germline gives CDR1 MNHEY, CDR2 SMNVEV (reference sequence). The CDR3 is 12 residues long. The germline V and J ends were trimmed by 3 bases and 6 bases, with 6 bases remaining between them.

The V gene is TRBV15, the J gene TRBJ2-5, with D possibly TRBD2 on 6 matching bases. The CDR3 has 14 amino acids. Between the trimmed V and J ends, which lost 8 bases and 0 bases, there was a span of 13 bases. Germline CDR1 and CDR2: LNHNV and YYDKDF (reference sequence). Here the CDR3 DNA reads TGTGCCACCGGGCGGGAATTGTACCAAGAGACCCAGTACTTC. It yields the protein CATGRELYQETQYF.

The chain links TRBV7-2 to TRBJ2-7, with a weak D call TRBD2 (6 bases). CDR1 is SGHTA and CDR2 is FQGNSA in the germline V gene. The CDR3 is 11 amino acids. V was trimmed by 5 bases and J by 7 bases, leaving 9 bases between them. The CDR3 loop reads CASSLTREQYF. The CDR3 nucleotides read TGTGCCAGCAGCCTGACTAGGGAGCAGTACTTC.